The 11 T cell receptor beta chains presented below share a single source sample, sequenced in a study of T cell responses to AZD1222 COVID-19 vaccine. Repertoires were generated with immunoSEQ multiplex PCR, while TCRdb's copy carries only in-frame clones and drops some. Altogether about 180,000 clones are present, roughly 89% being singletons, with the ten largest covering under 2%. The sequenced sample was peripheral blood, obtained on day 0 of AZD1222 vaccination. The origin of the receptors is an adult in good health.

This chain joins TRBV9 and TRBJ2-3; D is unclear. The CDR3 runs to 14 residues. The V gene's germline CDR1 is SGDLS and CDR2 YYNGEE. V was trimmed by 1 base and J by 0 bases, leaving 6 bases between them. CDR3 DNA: TGTGCCAGCAGCGTAACAACAAGCACAGATACGCAGTATTTT. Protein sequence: CASSVTTSTDTQYF.

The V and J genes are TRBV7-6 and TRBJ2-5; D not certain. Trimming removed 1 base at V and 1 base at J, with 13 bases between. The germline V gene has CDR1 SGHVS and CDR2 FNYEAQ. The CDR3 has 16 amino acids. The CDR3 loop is CASSLGTAWGQETQYF. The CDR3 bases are TGTGCCAGCAGCTTAGGTACGGCCTGGGGCCAAGAGACCCAGTACTTC.

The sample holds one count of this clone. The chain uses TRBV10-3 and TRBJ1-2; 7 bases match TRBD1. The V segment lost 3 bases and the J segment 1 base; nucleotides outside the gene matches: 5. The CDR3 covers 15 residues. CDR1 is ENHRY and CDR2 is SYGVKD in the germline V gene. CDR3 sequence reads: CAISDGQAINYGYTF. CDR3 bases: TGTGCCATCAGTGATGGACAGGCGATTAACTATGGCTACACCTTC.

CDR3 sequence: CAWKAQGGWANEKLFF. In nucleotides, the CDR3 is TGTGCCTGGAAAGCGCAGGGGGGCTGGGCTAATGAAAAACTGTTTTTT. This chain joins TRBV30 and TRBJ1-4; 7 nucleotides match TRBD1. There are 16 residues in the CDR3. Germline CDR1 is GTSNPN and CDR2 is SVGIG (reference sequence). Trimming took 4 bases from V and 3 from J; bases not matched to a gene: 11.

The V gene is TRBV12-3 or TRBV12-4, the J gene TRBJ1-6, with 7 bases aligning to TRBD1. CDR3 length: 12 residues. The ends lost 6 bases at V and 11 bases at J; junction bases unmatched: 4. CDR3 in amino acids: CASSLGQAPLHF. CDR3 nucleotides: TGTGCCAGCAGCCTTGGACAGGCACCCCTCCACTTT.

The CDR3 bases are TGCGCCAGCAGCCAAGACTGGCTTACGAATACGCAGTATTTT. Its translation: CASSQDWLTNTQYF. V gene TRBV4-3 combines with J gene TRBJ2-3; D unresolved. Germline-derived CDR1 and CDR2 are LGHNA and YSLEER. The CDR3 has 14 amino acids. The germline V and J ends were trimmed by 0 bases and 7 bases, with 11 bases remaining between them.

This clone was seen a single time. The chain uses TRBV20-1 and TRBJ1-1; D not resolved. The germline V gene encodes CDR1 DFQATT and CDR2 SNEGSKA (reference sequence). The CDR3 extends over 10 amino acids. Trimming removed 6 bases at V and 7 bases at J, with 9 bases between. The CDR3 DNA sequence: TGCAGTGCGCATACGGTTGAAGCTTTCTTT. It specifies CSAHTVEAFF.

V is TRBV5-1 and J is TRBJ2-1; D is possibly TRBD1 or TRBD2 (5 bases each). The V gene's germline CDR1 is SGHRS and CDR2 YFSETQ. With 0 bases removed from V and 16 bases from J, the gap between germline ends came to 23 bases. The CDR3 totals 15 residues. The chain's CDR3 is CASSLVFGVRDRRFF. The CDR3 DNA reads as TGCGCCAGCAGCTTGGTCTTCGGTGTCCGGGACCGCCGATTCTTC.

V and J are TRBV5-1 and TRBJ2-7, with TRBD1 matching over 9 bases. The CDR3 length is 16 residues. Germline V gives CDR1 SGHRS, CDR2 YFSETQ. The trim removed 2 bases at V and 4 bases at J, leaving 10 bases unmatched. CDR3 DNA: TGCGCCAGCAGCTTCCCACCCGGGACAGGGTCGTACGAGCAGTACTTC. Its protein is CASSFPPGTGSYEQYF.

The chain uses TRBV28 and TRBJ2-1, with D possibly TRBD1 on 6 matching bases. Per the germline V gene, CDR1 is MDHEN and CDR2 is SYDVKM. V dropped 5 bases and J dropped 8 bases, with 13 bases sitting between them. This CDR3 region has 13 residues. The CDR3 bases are TGTGCCAGCAGTCCGGACAGTATACATGAGCAGTTCTTC. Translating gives CASSPDSIHEQFF.

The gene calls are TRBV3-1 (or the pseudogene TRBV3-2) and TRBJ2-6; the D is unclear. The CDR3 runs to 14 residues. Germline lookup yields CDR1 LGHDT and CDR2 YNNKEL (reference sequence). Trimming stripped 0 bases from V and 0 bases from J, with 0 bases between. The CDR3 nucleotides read TGTGCCAGCAGCCAAGACTCTGGGGCCAACGTCCTGACTTTC. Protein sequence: CASSQDSGANVLTF.